This T cell receptor beta chain came from a study of cytomegalovirus exposure and HLA in healthy donors (dated by TCRdb to about 2017). Notes on the research overall: An earlier analysis of 550 to 700 of the donors reported approximately 270 Gb of sequence data and some 120 million unique TCR beta sequences from 150 million to 200 million T cells. Rather than drawing on any new phenotypic data, the later analysis identified candidate immune exposures from TCR beta sequences and the way those sequences occurred across donors. Several DR-DQ haplotypes were treated as single units for association and clustering because of strong linkage in the cohort. Typing coverage differed by locus: A, B, C, DRB1 and DQB1 were typed in roughly 629-640 donors, DQA1 in about 500, DPA1 in over 600, and DPB1 in 450 to 480. Roughly 300 gigabases of sequencing data and roughly 90 million unique TCR sequences were included in an early release covering around 600 HLA-typed donors. All discovery cohort repertoires had been generated using a single sequencing platform. A separate validation cohort of more than 100 different subjects was used in addition to the approximately 700-subject first cohort. High-throughput TCR immunosequencing, statistical association of individual TCRs with disease status, and machine learning were combined to predict cytomegalovirus infection status. The aim of the study was to test whether cataloging public T cell receptors could identify signatures of past pathogen exposure. Class I and class II HLA loci were covered by the typing at four-digit resolution. A later genetic analysis took genome-wide SNP genotypes for 398 of the 666 donors and used that subset as a discovery cohort. In a later analysis, previously published TCR beta repertoires from several hundred donors were re-analyzed and high-resolution HLA genotyping was added so that TCR occurrence patterns could be studied. The genetic ancestry cluster associated with self-reported Caucasian donors included 65% to 90% of the 398 genotyped donors. The study profiled the T cell repertoires of 500 to 800 subjects by immunosequencing and related them to cytomegalovirus serostatus. An earlier analysis of 450 to 750 of the donors used high-throughput TCR beta sequencing to judge whether each TCR beta V gene segment behaved as functional or pseudogenic. Donor age, sex, ethnicity and CMV serostatus were compiled together with the repertoire data. Across 300 to 500 genotyped donors of the cohort, an average of roughly 250,000 unique TCR beta nucleotide sequences per donor were sequenced, and around 19% of those sequences were non-productive.

The cohort comprised approximately 700 healthy bone marrow donors. Cohort members were all nominally healthy when sampled, although unrecorded immune exposures were likely present. The donor tested CMV seronegative and was one of the 352 seronegative cohort members. A peripheral blood sample was provided by each donor, and peripheral blood mononuclear cells were used for TCR beta sequencing. The Qiagen DNeasy Blood Extraction Kit was used to extract genomic DNA from the blood cell samples. The library was obtained by the immunoSEQ multiplex PCR assay. The multiplex PCR relied on a mix of 60 forward primers for TCR Vbeta segments and 13 reverse primers for TCR Jbeta segments. The CDR3 region of rearranged TCR beta genes was amplified from genomic DNA by a multiplex PCR assay. On the Illumina HiSeq System, the amplified TCR beta libraries were sequenced as 87-base-pair reads. The original pipeline was this. A later analysis tallied 80 million to 95 million unique TCR beta chains across the 640 or so repertoires, and some 10 million of those chains were shared by two or more donors. Raw reads were error-corrected and collapsed into unique sequences by a nearest-neighbor algorithm in which closely related sequences were merged to remove PCR and sequencing errors. CDR3 sequences were aligned to IMGT reference sequences to assign V, D and J gene segments. For a sequence to be retained, a match of at least six nucleotides was required to both a V gene segment and a J gene segment. A rearrangement counted as productive if the CDR3 had no stop codons and remained in frame with V and J, and every other rearrangement counted as non-productive. Following IMGT convention, CDR3 was defined as the stretch from the second conserved V-encoded cysteine up to the conserved J-encoded phenylalanine. Sequences without an unambiguous match to a single V gene segment were excluded from the earlier analysis of about 600 of the donors. An earlier analysis of roughly 590 of the donors called V segments functional above 56.7% productive rearrangements and segregating when the between-donor standard deviation exceeded 5%. To diagnose cytomegalovirus status from the catalog of TCR beta chain sequences, a statistical classification framework was built. V and J gene assignment, in a later analysis, came from comparing TCR nucleotide sequences with IMGT/GENE-DB human TR gene sequences. The TCRdist pipeline was used in a later analysis to assign CDR3 sequences and most-parsimonious VDJ recombination scenarios. In a later analysis, each TCR beta chain was defined by its CDR3 amino acid sequence together with its V-gene family, and reads lacking a unique V-gene family were excluded. To address suspected cross-contamination and a sequencing artifact, a later analysis removed approximately 590 highly shared, low-generation-probability nucleotide sequences. A later analysis calculated a clonal expansion index for each public chain from normalized within-repertoire ranks of inferred template counts. Generation probabilities in a later analysis came from a VDJ recombination model fitted to out-of-frame rearrangements, and those results were checked against IGoR. In a later analysis, hypergeometric tests were used to score TCR-TCR, TCR-HLA and TCR-CMV co-occurrence, with a repertoire-size bias correction applied to TCR pairs. In a later analysis, false discovery rates were estimated by permuting HLA or CMV assignments 20 times. In a later analysis, co-occurring TCRs were grouped with DBSCAN, and TCRdist sequence similarity was added when clustering was performed within HLA-allele-positive subsets. For co-occurrence clustering, repertoires with fewer than 30,000 or more than 120,000 public chains were excluded, along with 5 or 6 repertoires with anomalous nucleotide sharing. The immuneACCESS repertoire file appears here via TCRdb, limited to in-frame rearrangements. These files lack a portion of the clones; in checked studies, under half of the deficit traces to unresolved V genes, and the cause of the others is not known. The V and J calls and clone size are taken from that table; D and trimming were inferred from the DNA. The sample table shows 160,000 or so clones, and roughly 80% are seen once. About 1.3% of the sample belongs to the ten largest clones.

Comment on this clone: What this receptor recognizes is not known. Per-nucleotide qualities are absent, and no much larger clonotype sits a single base away.

Germline trimming: 4 bases from V, 9 bases from J; junction bases outside gene matches: 3. Taken from cysteine to phenylalanine, the CDR3 has 14 residues. Only the CDR3 DNA is retained, 42 bases long and in frame from the first base. Per the germline V gene, SGDLS is the CDR1 and YYNGEE is the CDR2. What the authors observed across the whole study: V-gene and J-gene trimming of TCR beta chains was associated with a missense DCLRE1C variant in a later genetic analysis, and the association was replicated in an independent cohort. A further reported finding was that TCR beta sequences accurately predicted the HLA-A and HLA-B alleles for most subjects in the first cohort. Most CMV-associated TCR beta chains appeared to be HLA-restricted in a later analysis, and the HLA associations seemed to be driven largely by CMV exposure. At a false discovery rate of 0.05, a later analysis linked roughly 17,000 TCR beta sequences to specific HLA alleles. According to a later analysis, parvovirus B19, influenza, CMV and Epstein-Barr virus appeared linked to several top co-occurrence clusters. The classifier was reported to diagnose cytomegalovirus status with high specificity and sensitivity in both the original cohort and the validation cohort. Because the 87-base-pair reads could not distinguish some IMGT-functional V segments, including TRBV6-2 and TRBV6-3, those segments were excluded. Broadly in line with IMGT annotations, most TCR beta V segments showed up in productive rearrangements about 87% or about 30% of the time in an earlier analysis of a few hundred of the donors. When HLA alleles, especially DR and DQ, strongly co-occurred, TCR associations were difficult to assign to individual alleles. In a later analysis, HLA-associated TCR beta chains were found to be more clonally expanded and to have lower generation probabilities than equally common non-associated chains. HLA typing was unavailable for some donors at each locus, so association tests used only the typed subset. A cluster of highly shared sequence variants was judged likely to be a technical artifact of the sequencing pipeline. The authors suggested that the approach could potentially be extended to other disease states and immunological phenotypes. Presence/absence analyses assumed roughly uniform sequencing depth across donors, an assumption that may not hold. Correlated functional status among segregating V segments might be attributable to linkage disequilibrium, but an unknown experimental factor could not be ruled out. The only immune exposure information available for the cohort was CMV serostatus. Most TCR sequences were observed very rarely across donors, whereas some public TCRs were present in many individuals. Because counts were too low, about 17 rarely observed V segments, including chromosome 9 orphons, were excluded from the earlier analysis of under 650 of the donors. The study gave a list of some 150 TCR beta chains associated with cytomegalovirus. According to a later genetic analysis, donors in an Asian-associated ancestry cluster had fewer N-insertions in productive TCRs than the approximately 610-donor mean. Only TCR beta chains were sequenced in this cohort, and the absence of alpha or paired-chain data limited detectable features. A later analysis found that TCR association rates varied across HLA loci, with DRB1 alleles showing the most associated TCRs and HLA-C alleles the fewest. In vitro tests confirmed that three of the cytomegalovirus-associated TCR beta chains recognize cytomegalovirus antigens.

This receptor was identified in a male donor in good health and CMV-seronegative. Sequenced input: PBMCs. Recombination connected TRBV9 to TRBJ2-5, with 16 bases aligning to TRBD2. CDR3 protein: CASSSGTSGGAQYF. At the DNA level, the sequence is TGTGCCAGCAGCTCCGGGACTAGCGGGGGGGCCCAGTACTTC.